This T cell receptor beta chain was identified during a study of HIV-infected patients and healthy controls. 450 to 600 ng RNA was reverse transcribed with alpha and beta constant-region primers. Alpha and beta chain libraries were made separately by chain-specific third strand synthesis with multiplexing indices. TCRdb reanalysed the 5' RACE reads using MiXCR and keeps one entry per CDR3 protein. The sample carries 8,000 to 10,000 distinct CDR3 sequences, 7% to 7.5% recorded once. Study-level results: HIV+ repertoires were severely depleted of MAIT alpha-chain CDR3s, unlike healthy controls. HIV-infected patients shared fewer CDR3 sequences between individuals than healthy controls.

Per the germline V gene, CDR1 is SGHRS and CDR2 is YFSETQ. The CDR3 is 14 residues long. V gave up 3 bases and J gave up 5 bases, with 13 bases separating them. This clonotype was seen many times. Its specificity is unknown. No cell fractionation was done, so the repertoire covers all unsorted peripheral blood T cells. The chain links TRBV5-1 to TRBJ2-3; D uncertain. The sequence derives from an adult with HIV infection. The sequencing here drew on blood, taken before antiretroviral therapy. The CDR3 nucleotides are TGCGCCAGCAGCTGGCAGGCTGGCGAAGATACGCAGTATTTT. This sequence encodes CASSWQAGEDTQYF.